This paragraph reports one T cell receptor (beta chain). Its antigen is undetermined. Per the germline V gene, CDR1 is LGHDT and CDR2 is YNNKEL (reference sequence). V lost 1 base, J lost 1 base, and 2 bases lay in between. CDR3 size: 14 residues. These data are taken from a study of T cell responses to AZD1222 COVID-19 vaccine. Study conclusions and caveats: Clonal diversity may have been underestimated in mostly white British donors.

Libraries were prepared by immunoSEQ multiplex PCR; TCRdb keeps only in-frame clonotypes and omits some of them. The repertoire holds over 100,000 clones, around 87% seen once, with 4% to 6% in the top ten. Source: peripheral blood, taken on day 0 of AZD1222 vaccination. The clonotype was recovered from an adult in good health. The rearrangement links TRBV3-1 (or the pseudogene TRBV3-2) to TRBJ2-6; D is ambiguous. CDR3 DNA: TGTGCCAGCAGCCAAGGTTCTGGGGCCAACGTCCTGACTTTC. Protein product: CASSQGSGANVLTF.